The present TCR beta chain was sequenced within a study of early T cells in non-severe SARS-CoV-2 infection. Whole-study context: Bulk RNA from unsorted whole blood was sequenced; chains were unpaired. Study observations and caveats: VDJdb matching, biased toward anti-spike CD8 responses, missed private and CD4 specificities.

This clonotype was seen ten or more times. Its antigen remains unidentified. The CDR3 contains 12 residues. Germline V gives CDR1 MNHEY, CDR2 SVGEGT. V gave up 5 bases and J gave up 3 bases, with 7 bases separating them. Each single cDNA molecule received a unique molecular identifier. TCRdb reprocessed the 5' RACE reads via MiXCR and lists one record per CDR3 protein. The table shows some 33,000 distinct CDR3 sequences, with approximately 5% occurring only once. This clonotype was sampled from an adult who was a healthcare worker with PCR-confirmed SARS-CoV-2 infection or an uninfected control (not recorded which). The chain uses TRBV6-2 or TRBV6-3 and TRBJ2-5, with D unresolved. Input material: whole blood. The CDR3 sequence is CASSEPEETQYF. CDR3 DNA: TGTGCCAGCAGTGAACCGGAAGAGACCCAGTACTTC.